A selection of T cell receptor beta chains follows, all from one sample in a study of shared clonotypes between healthy human individuals. Here immunoSEQ multiplex PCR was the method, and the copy in TCRdb shows in-frame clones only, minus some. The sample carries hundreds of thousands of clones, approximately 96% recorded once. The source material was naive CD8+ T cells sorted from blood. Receptors originate from a woman in her thirties in good health. The CDR3 runs from the conserved cysteine through the conserved F or W. A D gene is named only where the DNA matches it firmly. For some rows the clone size is stated as once, few or many, or as a class when expanded; others skip it.

V gene: TRBV19; J gene: TRBJ1-5; clone size: -; D gene: TRBD1; CDR3 protein: CASTPDRDFQPQHF; CDR3 DNA: TGTGCCAGTACCCCAGACAGGGATTTTCAGCCCCAGCATTTT
V gene: TRBV13; J gene: TRBJ1-1; clone size: -; D gene: TRBD1; CDR3 protein: CASSPLGTENTEAFF; CDR3 DNA: TGTGCCAGCAGCCCACTAGGGACAGAGAACACTGAAGCTTTCTTT
V gene: TRBV6-1; J gene: TRBJ2-6; clone size: -; D gene: TRBD1; CDR3 protein: CASSGRLGTGSLSGANVLTF; CDR3 DNA: TGTGCCAGCAGTGGTAGGTTAGGGACAGGGTCCCTTTCTGGGGCCAACGTCCTGACTTTC
V gene: TRBV6-5; J gene: TRBJ1-5; clone size: -; D gene: -; CDR3 protein: CASSSGAYNQPQHF; CDR3 DNA: TGTGCCAGCAGCTCGGGGGCCTACAATCAGCCCCAGCATTTT
V gene: TRBV6-6; J gene: TRBJ2-5; clone size: -; D gene: -; CDR3 protein: CASSASFGTEETQYF; CDR3 DNA: TGTGCCAGCAGTGCGAGTTTTGGGACCGAGGAGACCCAGTACTTC
V gene: TRBV28; J gene: TRBJ1-1; clone size: -; D gene: -; CDR3 protein: CASRHSRRNLEAFF; CDR3 DNA: TGTGCCAGCAGACACTCAAGGAGAAACTTAGAAGCTTTCTTT
V gene: TRBV19; J gene: TRBJ1-5; clone size: -; D gene: -; CDR3 protein: CASRTRDTNQPQHF; CDR3 DNA: TGTGCCAGTAGGACACGGGACACAAATCAGCCCCAGCATTTT
V gene: TRBV21-1; J gene: TRBJ1-2; clone size: -; D gene: -; CDR3 protein: CASSKGLANYGYTF; CDR3 DNA: TGTGCCAGCAGCAAGGGCTTAGCTAACTATGGCTACACCTTC
V gene: TRBV27; J gene: TRBJ1-5; clone size: -; D gene: TRBD1; CDR3 protein: CASSQQGDFGNQPQHF; CDR3 DNA: TGTGCCAGCAGCCAACAGGGGGATTTTGGCAATCAGCCCCAGCATTTT
V gene: TRBV4-1; J gene: TRBJ2-1; clone size: -; D gene: TRBD2; CDR3 protein: CASSQDPGLAGTQFF; CDR3 DNA: TGCGCCAGCAGCCAAGATCCGGGACTAGCGGGAACGCAGTTCTTC
V gene: TRBV27; J gene: TRBJ1-2; clone size: -; D gene: -; CDR3 protein: CASSWGENYGYTF; CDR3 DNA: TGTGCCAGCAGTTGGGGGGAAAACTATGGCTACACCTTC
V gene: TRBV28; J gene: TRBJ2-7; clone size: -; D gene: TRBD1; CDR3 protein: CASSPTGGAILEQYF; CDR3 DNA: TGTGCCAGCAGCCCAACAGGGGGCGCGATCCTCGAGCAGTACTTC
V gene: TRBV29-1; J gene: TRBJ2-5; clone size: -; D gene: TRBD2; CDR3 protein: CSAWAASGVQETQYF; CDR3 DNA: TGCAGCGCCTGGGCGGCTAGCGGGGTACAAGAGACCCAGTACTTC
V gene: TRBV9; J gene: TRBJ2-5; clone size: -; D gene: TRBD1; CDR3 protein: CASSTRGQGARQETQYF; CDR3 DNA: TGTGCCAGCAGCACACGAGGACAGGGGGCGCGCCAAGAGACCCAGTACTTC
V gene: TRBV4-1; J gene: TRBJ1-3; clone size: few; D gene: -; CDR3 protein: CASSYVNGNTIYF; CDR3 DNA: TGCGCCAGCAGCTACGTCAATGGAAACACCATATATTTT
V gene: TRBV4-2; J gene: TRBJ2-5; clone size: once; D gene: -; CDR3 protein: CASSQVQAGRETQYF; CDR3 DNA: TGTGCCAGCAGCCAAGTTCAAGCGGGTCGTGAGACCCAGTACTTC
V gene: TRBV27; J gene: TRBJ1-5; clone size: -; D gene: -; CDR3 protein: CASSLQGSNQPQHF; CDR3 DNA: TGTGCCAGCAGTTTACAGGGAAGCAATCAGCCCCAGCATTTT
V gene: TRBV9; J gene: TRBJ2-2; clone size: -; D gene: -; CDR3 protein: CASSVGTTNTGELFF; CDR3 DNA: TGTGCCAGCAGCGTCGGGACAACGAACACCGGGGAGCTGTTTTTT
V gene: TRBV6-5; J gene: TRBJ2-3; clone size: -; D gene: -; CDR3 protein: CASSSHREGTDTQYF; CDR3 DNA: TGTGCCAGCAGCTCTCACAGGGAGGGCACAGATACGCAGTATTTT
V gene: TRBV19; J gene: TRBJ2-3; clone size: -; D gene: -; CDR3 protein: CASSVSGPLTDTQYF; CDR3 DNA: TGTGCCAGTAGTGTTAGCGGACCCCTCACAGATACGCAGTATTTT
V gene: TRBV28; J gene: TRBJ1-2; clone size: -; D gene: -; CDR3 protein: CASRLGWDNYGYTF; CDR3 DNA: TGTGCCAGCAGACTAGGCTGGGACAACTATGGCTACACCTTC
V gene: TRBV7-6; J gene: TRBJ2-1; clone size: -; D gene: -; CDR3 protein: CASSFPGLVHEQFF; CDR3 DNA: TGTGCCAGCAGCTTTCCCGGACTGGTCCATGAGCAGTTCTTC
V gene: TRBV11-3; J gene: TRBJ2-1; clone size: -; D gene: -; CDR3 protein: CASSSDMGEYNEQFF; CDR3 DNA: TGTGCCAGCAGCTCCGACATGGGGGAGTACAATGAGCAGTTCTTC
V gene: TRBV14; J gene: TRBJ1-1; clone size: -; D gene: -; CDR3 protein: CASSTLTWNTEAFF; CDR3 DNA: TGTGCCAGCAGCACCCTGACCTGGAACACTGAAGCTTTCTTT
V gene: TRBV11-2; J gene: TRBJ2-1; clone size: -; D gene: TRBD2; CDR3 protein: CASSLDLLAGVWNEQFF; CDR3 DNA: TGTGCCAGCAGCTTAGATCTGCTGGCGGGAGTTTGGAATGAGCAGTTCTTC
V gene: TRBV15; J gene: TRBJ2-7; clone size: -; D gene: -; CDR3 protein: CATSRESIPVGTATDEQYF; CDR3 DNA: TGTGCCACCAGCAGAGAATCCATCCCCGTGGGGACTGCGACCGACGAGCAGTACTTC
V gene: TRBV7-9; J gene: TRBJ2-3; clone size: -; D gene: -; CDR3 protein: CASSYMGTSTDTQYF; CDR3 DNA: TGTGCCAGCAGCTATATGGGCACCAGCACAGATACGCAGTATTTT
V gene: TRBV15; J gene: TRBJ2-1; clone size: -; D gene: TRBD1; CDR3 protein: CATSRNPGTGYNEQFF; CDR3 DNA: TGTGCCACCAGCAGAAATCCCGGGACAGGATACAATGAGCAGTTCTTC
V gene: TRBV7-2; J gene: TRBJ2-5; clone size: -; D gene: TRBD2; CDR3 protein: CASSLTGTSGETQYF; CDR3 DNA: TGTGCCAGCAGCCTAACCGGGACTAGCGGAGAGACCCAGTACTTC
V gene: TRBV19; J gene: TRBJ1-2; clone size: -; D gene: -; CDR3 protein: CASSIDLGLGRNYGYTF; CDR3 DNA: TGTGCCAGTAGTATAGATCTTGGTCTTGGCAGAAACTATGGCTACACCTTC
V gene: TRBV30; J gene: TRBJ2-7; clone size: -; D gene: -; CDR3 protein: CAWKRFPRAKDEQYF; CDR3 DNA: TGTGCCTGGAAAAGATTTCCAAGGGCGAAGGACGAGCAGTACTTC
V gene: TRBV2; J gene: TRBJ2-1; clone size: -; D gene: TRBD2; CDR3 protein: CASTPYSGGGFYNEQFF; CDR3 DNA: TGTGCCAGCACTCCGTATAGCGGGGGGGGGTTCTACAATGAGCAGTTCTTC
V gene: TRBV19; J gene: TRBJ2-7; clone size: -; D gene: TRBD2; CDR3 protein: CASSASSGKTYEQYF; CDR3 DNA: TGTGCCAGTAGTGCTTCTAGCGGGAAGACCTACGAGCAGTACTTC
V gene: TRBV7-9; J gene: TRBJ2-2; clone size: -; D gene: TRBD2; CDR3 protein: CASSLSGRSNTGELFF; CDR3 DNA: TGTGCCAGCAGCCTTAGCGGGAGGAGTAACACCGGGGAGCTGTTTTTT
V gene: TRBV7-9; J gene: TRBJ2-7; clone size: -; D gene: -; CDR3 protein: CASRRGEYYEQYF; CDR3 DNA: TGTGCCAGCCGACGGGGAGAGTACTACGAGCAGTACTTC
V gene: TRBV6-5; J gene: TRBJ2-1; clone size: -; D gene: -; CDR3 protein: CASSYSEGADEQFF; CDR3 DNA: TGTGCCAGCAGTTACTCGGAGGGGGCGGATGAGCAGTTCTTC
V gene: TRBV19; J gene: TRBJ1-2; clone size: -; D gene: -; CDR3 protein: CASSRASEYYGYTF; CDR3 DNA: TGTGCCAGTAGTCGGGCCTCAGAGTACTATGGCTACACCTTC
V gene: TRBV2; J gene: TRBJ2-2; clone size: -; D gene: TRBD1; CDR3 protein: CASSPGQGVAGELFF; CDR3 DNA: TGTGCCAGCAGCCCAGGACAGGGGGTCGCCGGGGAGCTGTTTTTT
V gene: TRBV2; J gene: TRBJ2-7; clone size: -; D gene: TRBD1; CDR3 protein: CASRRDRGVNYEQYF; CDR3 DNA: TGTGCCTCCCGCCGGGACAGGGGGGTAAACTACGAGCAGTACTTC
V gene: TRBV30; J gene: TRBJ2-7; clone size: -; D gene: TRBD1; CDR3 protein: CAWSTGAEDEQYF; CDR3 DNA: TGTGCCTGGAGTACAGGGGCAGAGGACGAGCAGTACTTC
V gene: TRBV27; J gene: TRBJ2-1; clone size: -; D gene: -; CDR3 protein: CASSHYSTGRSYNEQFF; CDR3 DNA: TGTGCCAGCAGTCATTATTCGACAGGCCGCTCCTACAATGAGCAGTTCTTC
V gene: TRBV2; J gene: TRBJ2-3; clone size: -; D gene: -; CDR3 protein: CASLGDTQYF; CDR3 DNA: TGTGCCAGCCTTGGAGATACGCAGTATTTT
V gene: TRBV19; J gene: TRBJ2-2; clone size: -; D gene: TRBD1; CDR3 protein: CASSIGDRSYPNTGELFF; CDR3 DNA: TGTGCCAGTAGTATAGGGGACAGGAGTTATCCGAACACCGGGGAGCTGTTTTTT
V gene: TRBV7-9; J gene: TRBJ2-7; clone size: -; D gene: -; CDR3 protein: CASSWDPYDEQYF; CDR3 DNA: TGTGCCAGCAGCTGGGACCCCTACGACGAGCAGTACTTC
V gene: TRBV7-9; J gene: TRBJ1-5; clone size: -; D gene: TRBD1; CDR3 protein: CASSNTAGQTHF; CDR3 DNA: TGTGCCAGCAGCAATACGGCGGGACAGACTCATTTT
V gene: TRBV19; J gene: TRBJ1-2; clone size: -; D gene: TRBD1; CDR3 protein: CASRPDRDRSIGDYGYTF; CDR3 DNA: TGTGCCAGCAGACCTGATCGGGACAGGTCCATTGGGGACTATGGCTACACCTTC
V gene: TRBV11-2; J gene: TRBJ2-7; clone size: -; D gene: -; CDR3 protein: CASSLQRDEQYF; CDR3 DNA: TGTGCCAGCAGTCTCCAGCGTGACGAGCAGTACTTC
V gene: TRBV6-4; J gene: TRBJ2-1; clone size: -; D gene: -; CDR3 protein: CASATGFYNEQFF; CDR3 DNA: TGTGCCAGCGCGACTGGATTCTACAATGAGCAGTTCTTC
V gene: TRBV9; J gene: TRBJ2-7; clone size: -; D gene: -; CDR3 protein: CASSVGPRSYEQYF; CDR3 DNA: TGTGCCAGCAGCGTAGGTCCCAGGAGTTACGAGCAGTACTTC
V gene: TRBV27; J gene: TRBJ2-5; clone size: -; D gene: -; CDR3 protein: CASSSFPGRETQYF; CDR3 DNA: TGTGCCAGCAGTTCCTTTCCCGGGAGAGAGACCCAGTACTTC
V gene: TRBV10-2; J gene: TRBJ2-7; clone size: -; D gene: TRBD1; CDR3 protein: CASRYRGLQYEQYF; CDR3 DNA: TGCGCCAGCAGGTATAGGGGGCTTCAGTACGAGCAGTACTTC
V gene: TRBV4-1; J gene: TRBJ2-7; clone size: once; D gene: TRBD2; CDR3 protein: CASSQLAGSSYEQYF; CDR3 DNA: TGCGCCAGCAGCCAACTAGCGGGGTCCTCCTACGAGCAGTACTTC
V gene: TRBV19; J gene: TRBJ1-1; clone size: -; D gene: -; CDR3 protein: CASSSRDASPSRYAFF; CDR3 DNA: TGTGCCAGTAGTTCCCGGGACGCTTCGCCGTCCCGGTATGCTTTCTTT
V gene: TRBV6-5; J gene: TRBJ2-2; clone size: -; D gene: -; CDR3 protein: CASSYSRVGELFF; CDR3 DNA: TGTGCCAGCAGTTACAGCAGGGTCGGGGAGCTGTTTTTT
V gene: TRBV9; J gene: TRBJ2-1; clone size: once; D gene: TRBD1; CDR3 protein: CASSVDGWRTGGSNEQFF; CDR3 DNA: TGTGCCAGCAGCGTAGATGGTTGGAGGACAGGGGGGAGCAATGAGCAGTTCTTC
V gene: TRBV25-1; J gene: TRBJ2-1; clone size: -; D gene: TRBD2; CDR3 protein: CASSDGLAGYNEQFF; CDR3 DNA: TGTGCCAGCAGTGATGGACTAGCGGGCTACAATGAGCAGTTCTTC
V gene: TRBV27; J gene: TRBJ1-2; clone size: -; D gene: TRBD1; CDR3 protein: CASSRDRGFNYGYTF; CDR3 DNA: TGTGCCAGCAGTCGGGACAGGGGATTTAACTATGGCTACACCTTC
V gene: TRBV7-8; J gene: TRBJ2-5; clone size: -; D gene: -; CDR3 protein: CASSLPVGISGKETQYF; CDR3 DNA: TGTGCCAGCAGCTTACCGGTTGGAATTAGCGGCAAAGAGACCCAGTACTTC
V gene: TRBV21-1; J gene: TRBJ1-4; clone size: -; D gene: -; CDR3 protein: CATPTGGKLFF; CDR3 DNA: TGTGCCACCCCTACCGGGGGAAAACTGTTTTTT
V gene: TRBV10-2; J gene: TRBJ2-1; clone size: -; D gene: -; CDR3 protein: CASSEGRTGEQFF; CDR3 DNA: TGCGCCAGCAGTGAGGGGAGGACAGGAGAGCAGTTCTTC